The clone carrying this TCR beta chain has a count of ten or more. Its antigen is unknown. This entry belongs to a study of identical twins. Study results and limitations: Conclusions were drawn cross-sectionally by statistical analysis, without following the same donors. There is a chance that invariant MAIT and iNKT cells partially muddied zero-insertion analyses. In beta out-of-frame sequences, the excess sharing between twins was weaker. Modelling approaches yielded underestimates of out-of-frame TCR alpha sharing between monozygotic twins.

Trimming cost V 3 bases and J 0 bases, with 10 bases left between them. The CDR3 covers 15 residues. Germline V gene sequence: CDR1 SGHRS, CDR2 YFSETQ. TCRdb called the 5' RACE reads again in MiXCR, with one record for every CDR3 protein. The top ten hold 1.5% to 2% of the sample, which has approximately 690,000 distinct CDR3 sequences, roughly 6% seen once. The chain is built from TRBV5-1 and TRBJ1-5, with D possibly being TRBD1 (6 bases). This TCR derives from a man younger than 35 in good health. What was sequenced was naive T cells sorted from blood. CDR3 sequence: CASSSRGDSNQPQHF. CDR3 nucleotide sequence: TGCGCCAGCAGCTCAAGGGGGGATAGCAATCAGCCCCAGCATTTT.